This T cell receptor (beta chain) derives from a study of tumor and adjacent non-tumor tissue in lung cancer listed by TCRdb under 2018. Regarding the research as a whole: Of the cohort, some 12 patients had adenocarcinoma, 2 had squamous cell carcinoma and 1 had small cell lung cancer. The roughly 15 patients were aged about 31 to 85 years, included about 10 men and 5 women, and had TNM stage I to III disease. In total, sequencing yielded 125,075,908 productive TCRbeta reads, which works out to an average of around 3.9 million reads per sample. Using bulk TCRbeta repertoires from around 14 lung cancer patients, the study set lung tumor tissue side by side with matched distant non-tumor lung tissue. Over 25 paired specimens, one tumor and one normal lung sample per patient, were profiled by TCRbeta CDR3 sequencing. Overall study outcomes, separate from this receptor: Peripheral blood was not sequenced, so blood TCRbeta repertoires in these lung cancer patients were not examined. The top 100 clones made up a significantly larger cumulative share of the repertoire in normal lung than in tumor tissue. Neither the sequencing platform nor unique molecular identifiers are named or mentioned anywhere in the methods. Only about 15 patients were in the cohort, and the authors stated that larger samples and more detailed clinical data are needed. TCR diversity was significantly higher in younger patients, and higher tumor TCR diversity was associated with shorter overall and disease-free survival. Tumor tissue showed significantly greater TCR diversity (inverse Simpson) than normal lung tissue (431.37 vs 166.20, P = 0.0075, Mann-Whitney U test).

On this clonotype: It lacks a known antigen. No much larger clone is present one base from it, and per-base qualities are unavailable.

The library was made by multiplex PCR. These reads were obtained on an Illumina HiSeq 2500. Following protocols modified from ARM-PCR, the researchers constructed TCRbeta libraries through three rounds of nested PCR with primers (Table S4). Before sequencing, PCR products in the 200-500 bp range were cut out of the gel and cleaned up using the QIAquick gel extraction kit. Per the authors' processing: Trimmomatic was used to clean the reads, FLASH was used to merge the reads into complete CDR3 sequences, and MiTCR was used to assign the reads to V(D)J germline segments. VDJtools was used to compute clonal diversity as the inverse Simpson's index. A read counted as productive if the sequence was in-frame and lacked a premature stop codon. TCRdb reworked the public reads: Q25 trimming with fastp, MiXCR clone assembly, productive beta chains retained. Identical CDR3 proteins give one entry, which carries the most common genes and DNA. TCRdb, not the authors, supplied the V and J calls. This sample holds 130,000 or so distinct CDR3 sequences; roughly 67% were observed only once. Around 13% of the sample rests with the top ten.

Bulk unsorted tissue served as the source for RNA extraction, and RNA quality was assessed using a NanoDrop ND-1000 and an Agilent 2100. The donors were newly diagnosed lung cancer patients admitted for thoracic surgery in China from August to November 2014 who had not received prior chemotherapy. Patients with previous radiotherapy or chemotherapy, or with another concurrent cancer, were excluded from the study. Surgical tissue pieces of roughly 1-2 cm3 were preserved in RNAlater solution and were kept at -80 degrees C until use. Including cysteine and phenylalanine, the CDR3 has 16 amino acids. CDR3 DNA only is kept here, 48 bases in frame from base 1. CDR1 MNHEY and CDR2 SVGAGI are derived from the germline V gene. V lost 0 bases and J lost 8 bases; the stretch between them is 17 bases long.

Sequenced: lung tumor tissue. This sequence uses TRBV6-5 and TRBJ2-1, with TRBD1 tentatively as D gene (6 bases match). The TCR comes from a man aged 30 to 45 with non-small cell lung cancer. At the DNA level, the sequence is TGTGCCAGCAGTTACTCGATCCAGAGACAGGCTCATGAGCAGTTCTTC. It codes for CASSYSIQRQAHEQFF.